Listed below are T cell receptor beta chains from one sample, sequenced in a study of cytomegalovirus exposure and HLA in healthy donors. Sequenced by immunoSEQ multiplex PCR; TCRdb stores in-frame clones only, minus some. This table holds under 200,000 clones, 70% to 90% found once. Sequencing used PBMCs. The receptor source for this set is a woman in her thirties in good health and CMV-seronegative. Each CDR3 is given with its conserved first and last residue. D genes are given only for firm matches. Clone size is shown for a subset of rows, as once, few, many or a class of expanded clone.

cdr3_length	j_call	v_call	d_call	clone_size	cdr3_aa	cdr3_nt
15	TRBJ2-5	TRBV2	.	.	CASSVDRDRQETQYF	TGTGCCAGCAGTGTCGACCGGGATAGGCAGGAGACCCAGTACTTC
15	TRBJ2-3	TRBV27	TRBD2	.	CASSSTSGMLNTQYF	TGTGCCAGCAGTTCTACTAGCGGGATGTTAAATACGCAGTATTTT
14	TRBJ1-1	TRBV7-8	.	.	CASSGGGDGAEAFF	TGTGCCAGCAGCGGTGGAGGGGACGGCGCTGAAGCTTTCTTT
16	TRBJ1-5	TRBV5-6	TRBD1	few	CASSLRTGNSNQPQHF	TGTGCCAGCAGCCTCAGGACAGGCAACAGCAATCAGCCCCAGCATTTT
15	TRBJ2-1	TRBV28	.	.	CASSSPRGVANEQFF	TGTGCCAGCAGTTCCCCTCGCGGGGTTGCCAATGAGCAGTTCTTC
15	TRBJ2-7	TRBV7-9	TRBD1	.	CASSLPGQGVYEQYF	TGTGCCAGCAGCCTACCCGGACAGGGGGTCTACGAGCAGTACTTC
14	TRBJ2-7	TRBV6-5	.	.	CASSYDSSSYEQYF	TGTGCCAGCAGTTACGACTCCAGCTCCTACGAGCAGTACTTC
14	TRBJ2-1	TRBV19	.	.	CASSIDDRWNEQFF	TGTGCCAGTAGTATCGACGACAGGTGGAATGAGCAGTTCTTC
16	TRBJ2-3	TRBV2	TRBD2	.	CASSSGLAGGTDTQYF	TGTGCCAGCAGTTCTGGACTAGCGGGAGGGACAGATACGCAGTATTTT
15	TRBJ2-7	TRBV6-5	TRBD1	.	CASTSHTRTGEEQYF	TGTGCCAGCACCTCACACACTCGGACAGGGGAAGAGCAGTACTTC
16	TRBJ2-1	TRBV6-1	TRBD2	.	CASSEERSASGNEQFF	TGTGCCAGCAGTGAAGAGAGGTCGGCTAGCGGCAATGAGCAGTTCTTC
15	TRBJ1-6	TRBV6-5	TRBD1	.	CASRPGTGNNSPLHF	TGTGCCAGCAGGCCTGGGACAGGCAATAATTCCCCCCTCCACTTT
15	TRBJ2-5	TRBV9	TRBD2	.	CASSLSGGWQETQYF	TGTGCCAGCAGTCTTAGCGGGGGGTGGCAAGAGACCCAGTACTTC
13	TRBJ2-1	TRBV10-1	.	.	CASSENLSGEQFF	TGCGCCAGCAGTGAGAATTTGAGCGGTGAGCAGTTCTTC
12	TRBJ2-2	TRBV10-1	.	.	CASGLSTGELFF	TGCGCCAGCGGTCTAAGCACCGGGGAGCTGTTTTTT
15	TRBJ2-1	TRBV13	.	.	CASTPQGGRYNEQFF	TGTGCCAGCACCCCTCAGGGGGGCAGGTACAATGAGCAGTTCTTC
14	TRBJ1-1	TRBV12-5	.	once	CASFAGAGNTEAFF	TGTGCTAGCTTCGCAGGGGCTGGCAACACTGAAGCTTTCTTT
17	TRBJ2-1	TRBV10-1	TRBD2	.	CASSESRLAGVLNEQFF	TGCGCCAGCAGTGAGTCGCGCCTAGCGGGAGTCTTGAATGAGCAGTTCTTC
16	TRBJ2-4	TRBV19	.	.	CASSISERRTKNIQYF	TGTGCCAGTAGTATATCGGAGCGGCGTACCAAAAACATTCAGTACTTC
17	TRBJ2-2	TRBV5-1	TRBD1	.	CASRGQMGHPNTGELFF	TGCGCCAGCAGGGGACAGATGGGACATCCGAACACCGGGGAGCTGTTTTTT
12	TRBJ1-2	TRBV7-9	.	.	CASSLERGGYTF	TGTGCCAGCAGCTTAGAGAGAGGGGGCTACACCTTC
13	TRBJ2-7	TRBV10-1	TRBD1	.	CASGRQGSYEQYF	TGCGCCAGCGGCAGACAGGGTAGTTACGAGCAGTACTTC
13	TRBJ1-6	TRBV6-5	.	.	CASMGGYNSPLHF	TGTGCCAGCATGGGCGGGTATAATTCACCCCTCCACTTT
15	TRBJ2-3	TRBV9	TRBD2	.	CASNREREPTDTQYF	TGTGCCAGCAACCGAGAGCGGGAGCCCACAGATACGCAGTATTTT
17	TRBJ2-2	TRBV9	.	.	CASSVEAPVDYTGELFF	TGTGCCAGCAGCGTAGAAGCTCCGGTCGACTACACCGGGGAGCTGTTTTTT
14	TRBJ2-1	TRBV6-5	TRBD1	.	CASSTGGGGNEQFF	TGTGCCAGCAGTACAGGGGGTGGGGGCAATGAGCAGTTCTTC
15	TRBJ2-1	TRBV9	TRBD2	.	CASSILAGLTNEQFF	TGTGCCAGCAGCATCTTAGCGGGACTGACTAATGAGCAGTTCTTC
14	TRBJ2-5	TRBV5-8	TRBD1	.	CASSKGQGRETQYF	TGTGCCAGCAGCAAAGGACAGGGGAGGGAGACCCAGTACTTC
13	TRBJ2-1	TRBV7-9	.	.	CASRGGTYNEQFF	TGTGCCAGCAGGGGGGGAACCTACAATGAGCAGTTCTTC
13	TRBJ2-1	TRBV10-1	TRBD1	.	CASSESGQGEQFF	TGCGCCAGCAGTGAGTCCGGACAGGGTGAGCAGTTCTTC
20	TRBJ2-2	TRBV7-3	TRBD2	once	CASSAPPGLAGGGNTGELFF	TGTGCCAGCAGCGCCCCACCGGGACTAGCGGGAGGGGGGAACACCGGGGAGCTGTTTTTT
15	TRBJ1-4	TRBV15	.	.	CATSRARATNEKLFF	TGTGCCACCAGCAGGGCGAGGGCAACTAATGAAAAACTGTTTTTT
11	TRBJ2-7	TRBV2	.	once	CASQAPGEQYF	TGTGCCAGCCAAGCCCCCGGGGAGCAGTACTTC
14	TRBJ2-7	TRBV27	TRBD2	once	CASRSSGRLYEQYF	TGTGCCAGCAGAAGTAGCGGGAGGCTGTACGAGCAGTACTTC
17	TRBJ1-1	TRBV28	.	.	CASSLRLGGSGNTEAFF	TGTGCCAGCAGTTTGCGTCTTGGGGGGAGCGGAAACACTGAAGCTTTCTTT
14	TRBJ2-5	TRBV6-5	.	few	CASSYPGGGETQYF	TGTGCCAGCAGTTACCCCGGAGGCGGCGAGACCCAGTACTTC
17	TRBJ2-5	TRBV4-1	TRBD1	.	CASSQLGTGDRQETQYF	TGCGCCAGCAGCCAACTGGGGACAGGTGACCGACAAGAGACCCAGTACTTC